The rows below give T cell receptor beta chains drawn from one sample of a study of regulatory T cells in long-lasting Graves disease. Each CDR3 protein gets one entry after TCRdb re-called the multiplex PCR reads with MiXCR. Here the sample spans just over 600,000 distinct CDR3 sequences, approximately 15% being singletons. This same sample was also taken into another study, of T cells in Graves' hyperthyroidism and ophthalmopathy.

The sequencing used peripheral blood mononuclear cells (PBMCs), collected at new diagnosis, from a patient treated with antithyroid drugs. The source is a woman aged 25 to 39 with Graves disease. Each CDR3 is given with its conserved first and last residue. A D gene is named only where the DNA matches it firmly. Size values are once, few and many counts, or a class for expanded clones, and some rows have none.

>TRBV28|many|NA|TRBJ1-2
TGTGCCAGCAGTTTAGGGACCGACTATGGCTACACCTTC
CASSLGTDYGYTF
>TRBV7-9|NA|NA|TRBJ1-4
TGTGCCAGCAGGCAGGGCGTTGGTGAAAAACTGTTTTTT
CASRQGVGEKLFF
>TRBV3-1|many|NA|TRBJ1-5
TGTGCCAGCAGCTCCAGTGGGCTATCAGGTCAGCCCCAGCATTTT
CASSSSGLSGQPQHF
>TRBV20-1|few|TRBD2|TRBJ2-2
TGCAGTGCTCGGAGACCCAGACTAGCGGGAGGGCCCGGGGAGCTGTTTTTT
CSARRPRLAGGPGELFF
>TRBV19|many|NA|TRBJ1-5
TGTGCCAGTAGTATTGGACAGAGCTATCAGCCCCAGCATTTT
CASSIGQSYQPQHF
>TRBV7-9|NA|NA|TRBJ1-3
TGTGCCAGCAGCCTTACAGGGAACCTTGGAAACACCATATATTTT
CASSLTGNLGNTIYF
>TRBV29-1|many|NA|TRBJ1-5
TGCAGCGGGACTTGGGGGAGCAATCAGCCCCAGCATTTT
CSGTWGSNQPQHF
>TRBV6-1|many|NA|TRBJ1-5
TGTGCCAGCAGTGTACGAAAGGGGACCCTTAGCAATCAGCCCCAGCATTTT
CASSVRKGTLSNQPQHF
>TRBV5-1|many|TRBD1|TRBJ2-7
TGTGCCAGCAGTGAAGGACAGGGAACCTACGAGCAGTACTTC
CASSEGQGTYEQYF
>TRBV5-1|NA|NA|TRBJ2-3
TGCGCCAGCAGCCCCGGCGCGCCTAGGGATACGCAGTATTTT
CASSPGAPRDTQYF
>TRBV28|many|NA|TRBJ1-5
TGTGCCAGCAGTTTATTTCGCTCGCCCCAGCATTTT
CASSLFRSPQHF
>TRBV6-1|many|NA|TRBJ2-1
TGTGCCAGCAGTCGGCCCCAGAGGACGGATGAGCAGTTCTTC
CASSRPQRTDEQFF
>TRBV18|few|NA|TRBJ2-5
TGTGCCAGCTCACCACCTTCCAGACAAGAGACCCAGTACTTC
CASSPPSRQETQYF
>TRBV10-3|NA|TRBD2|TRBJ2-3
TGTGCCATTGGGCTTAGCGGGACTACAGATACGCAGTATTTT
CAIGLSGTTDTQYF
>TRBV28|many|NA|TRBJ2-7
TGTGCCAGCAGTTTGAGTGGGTACGAGCAGTACTTC
CASSLSGYEQYF
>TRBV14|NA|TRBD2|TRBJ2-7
TGTGCCAGCAGCCAAGAACTAGCGGGAGAGCTCGAGCAGTACTTC
CASSQELAGELEQYF
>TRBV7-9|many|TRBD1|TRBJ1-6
TGTGCCAGCAGACCGGACAGGGGGCTGGATAATTCACCCCTCCACTTT
CASRPDRGLDNSPLHF
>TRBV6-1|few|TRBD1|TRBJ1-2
TGTGCCAGCAGTGAACCAGGGGGCATCTATGGCTACACCTTC
CASSEPGGIYGYTF
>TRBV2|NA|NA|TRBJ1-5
TGTGCCAGCAGTGAAGCACCGACCGGTCAGCCCCAGCATTTT
CASSEAPTGQPQHF
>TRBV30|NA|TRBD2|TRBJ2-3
TGTGCCTGGACCCGACCGGGAGGGACAGATACGCAGTATTTT
CAWTRPGGTDTQYF
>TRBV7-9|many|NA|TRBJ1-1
TGTGCCAGCAGCTTAGCTGGGGGTGAAGCTTTCTTT
CASSLAGGEAFF
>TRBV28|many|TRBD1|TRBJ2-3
TGTGCCAGCAGCTCAGCGGGACAGGGTCTTGAAGATACGCAGTATTTT
CASSSAGQGLEDTQYF
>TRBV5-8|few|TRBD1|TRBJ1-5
TGTGCCAGCAGCTTGGGGGGACAGACGAATCAGCCCCAGCATTTT
CASSLGGQTNQPQHF
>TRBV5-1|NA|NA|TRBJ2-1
TGCGCCAGCAGCTCGACGGACAGACTAGACAATGAGCAGTTCTTC
CASSSTDRLDNEQFF
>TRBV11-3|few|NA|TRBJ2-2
TGTGCCAGCAGAATGGACACCGGGGAGCTGTTTTTT
CASRMDTGELFF
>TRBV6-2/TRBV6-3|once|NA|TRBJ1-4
TGTGCCAGCAGTTACTCTTCAGGATTAAATGAAAAACTGTTTTTT
CASSYSSGLNEKLFF
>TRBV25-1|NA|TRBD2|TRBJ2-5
TGTGCCAGCAGTGAGGACGCGGCTAGCGGGAGGTACCCTCTTACCTTC
CASSEDAASGRYPLTF
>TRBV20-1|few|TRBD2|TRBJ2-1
TGCAGTGCTAGGGCTAGCGGGATTTACAATGAGCAGTTCTTC
CSARASGIYNEQFF
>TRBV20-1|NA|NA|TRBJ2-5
TGCAGTGCTAGGGAGATTTTGTACCAAGAGACCCAGTACTTC
CSAREILYQETQYF
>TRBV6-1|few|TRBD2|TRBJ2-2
TGTGCCAGCAGTCCCACTAGCGGGAGGGGGACCGGGGAGCTGTTTTTT
CASSPTSGRGTGELFF
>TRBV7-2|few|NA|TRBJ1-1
TGTGCCAGCAGCACCCCGGCAGTGAACGCTGAAGCTTTCTTT
CASSTPAVNAEAFF
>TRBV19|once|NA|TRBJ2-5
TGTGCCAGTAGTTTCGGGGAAGCCATGGGCGAGACCCAGTACTTC
CASSFGEAMGETQYF
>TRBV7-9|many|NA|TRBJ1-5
TGTGCCAGCAGCTTAGGAACAGGGTTGAACGTGCAGCCCCAGCATTTT
CASSLGTGLNVQPQHF
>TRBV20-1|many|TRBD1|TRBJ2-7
TGCAGTGCTAGAGCCGGGACAGGGCGTTACGAGCAGTACTTC
CSARAGTGRYEQYF
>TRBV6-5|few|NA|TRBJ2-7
TGTGCCAGCAGTTACTCGACTTGGGGATCCTACGAGCAGTACTTC
CASSYSTWGSYEQYF
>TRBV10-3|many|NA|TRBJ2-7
TGTGCCATCCGGGGCGCGTCCACCTACGAGCAGTACTTC
CAIRGASTYEQYF
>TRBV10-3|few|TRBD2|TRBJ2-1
TGTGCCATCAGTCCCGGGACTAGCGCCTACAATGAGCAGTTCTTC
CAISPGTSAYNEQFF
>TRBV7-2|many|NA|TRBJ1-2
TGTGCCAGCAGCTTAAACAGACCTAACTATGGCTACACCTTC
CASSLNRPNYGYTF
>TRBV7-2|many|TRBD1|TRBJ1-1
TGTGCCAGCAGCTTAGCCCCGGGACAGGGTCCTCGGGCTGAAGCTTTCTTT
CASSLAPGQGPRAEAFF
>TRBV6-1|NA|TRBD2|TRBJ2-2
TGTGCCAGCACCAACCTAGCGGGAGGTTCCACCGGGGAGCTGTTTTTT
CASTNLAGGSTGELFF
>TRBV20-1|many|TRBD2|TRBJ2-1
TGCAGTGCTACCGGGACTAGCGGGAGGAATGAGCAGTTCTTC
CSATGTSGRNEQFF
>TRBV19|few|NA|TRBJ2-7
TGTGCCAGTAGTATTCGGGGGCAGCCGTCCCCCTACGAGCAGTACTTC
CASSIRGQPSPYEQYF
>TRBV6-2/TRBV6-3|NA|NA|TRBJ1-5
TGTGCCAGCAGTGAGGCAGGGAACGAGCAGCCCCAGCATTTT
CASSEAGNEQPQHF
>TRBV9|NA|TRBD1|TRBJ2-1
TGTGCCAGCGGCGCGACAGGGGGGTACAATGAGCAGTTCTTC
CASGATGGYNEQFF
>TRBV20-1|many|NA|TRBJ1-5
TGCAGTGCAAAAGAGTATAGCAATCAGCCCCAGCATTTT
CSAKEYSNQPQHF
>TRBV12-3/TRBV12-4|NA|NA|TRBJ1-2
TGTGCCAGCAGTTTCAAACGGTTTAACTATGGCTACACCTTC
CASSFKRFNYGYTF